The present TCR beta chain was sequenced within a study of cytomegalovirus exposure and HLA in healthy donors. General study points: High sensitivity and specificity were reportedly achieved when the classifier diagnosed cytomegalovirus status. A later analysis linked a missense variant in DCLRE1C to the trimming of TCR beta V and J genes.

With respect to this clone: The antigen remains unidentified.

60 Vbeta and 13 Jbeta primers were used in PCR. TCRdb keeps only in-frame clones here, not all; method: immunoSEQ multiplex PCR. The sample has approximately 150,000 clones; over 60% are singletons. With 0 bases removed from V and 6 bases from J, the gap between germline ends came to 10 bases. The germline CDR1 and CDR2 sequences are SGHNT and YYREEE (reference sequence). This CDR3 is built from 13 residues. This TCR derives from a woman aged 55 to 70 in good health and CMV-seronegative. The chain employs TRBV5-4 and TRBJ2-7; a weak D match, TRBD1 (6 bases). The specimen was PBMCs. The CDR3 is CASSLDTGLEQYF. DNA of the CDR3: TGTGCCAGCAGCTTGGACACAGGGCTCGAGCAGTACTTC.